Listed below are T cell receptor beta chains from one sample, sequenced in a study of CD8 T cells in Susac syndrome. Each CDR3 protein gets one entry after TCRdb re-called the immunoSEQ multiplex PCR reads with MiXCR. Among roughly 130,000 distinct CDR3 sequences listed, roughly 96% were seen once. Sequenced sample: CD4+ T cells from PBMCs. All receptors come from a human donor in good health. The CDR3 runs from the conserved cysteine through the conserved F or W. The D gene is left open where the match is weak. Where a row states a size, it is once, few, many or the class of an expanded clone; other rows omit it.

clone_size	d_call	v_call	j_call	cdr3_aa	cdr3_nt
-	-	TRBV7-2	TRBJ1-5	CASSLGRNSNQPQHF	TGTGCCAGCAGCTTGGGACGGAATAGCAATCAGCCCCAGCATTTT
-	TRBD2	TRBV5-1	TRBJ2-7	CASSLGTSNPYEQYF	TGCGCCAGCAGCTTGGGGACTAGCAACCCCTACGAGCAGTACTTC
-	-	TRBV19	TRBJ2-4	CASSPRQILAKNIQYF	TGTGCCAGTAGTCCCCGGCAAATACTAGCCAAAAACATTCAGTACTTC
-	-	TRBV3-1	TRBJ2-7	CASSQRGTGDEQYF	TGTGCCAGCAGCCAACGGGGAACGGGAGACGAGCAGTACTTC
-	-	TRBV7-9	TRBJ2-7	CASRVGTDSYEQYF	TGTGCCAGCAGGGTGGGGACGGATTCCTACGAGCAGTACTTC
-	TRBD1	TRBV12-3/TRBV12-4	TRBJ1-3	CASSRLGQGRTGNTIYF	TGTGCCAGCAGTCGGCTAGGACAGGGGAGGACTGGAAACACCATATATTTT
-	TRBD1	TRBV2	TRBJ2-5	CASSANRGEGETQYF	TGTGCCAGCAGTGCCAACAGGGGTGAAGGGGAGACCCAGTACTTC
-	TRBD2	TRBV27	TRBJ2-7	CASSFSGEPYEQYF	TGTGCCAGCAGTTTCAGCGGGGAGCCCTACGAGCAGTACTTC
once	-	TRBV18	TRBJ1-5	CASSPDLSNQPQHF	TGTGCCAGCTCTCCCGATCTTAGCAATCAGCCCCAGCATTTT
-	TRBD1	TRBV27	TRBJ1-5	CASSGDRGLRGGAQHF	TGTGCCAGCAGTGGGGACAGGGGGCTCCGCGGTGGGGCCCAGCATTTT
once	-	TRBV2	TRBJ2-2	CASSGRVLNTGELFF	TGTGCCAGCAGTGGCCGGGTTCTGAACACCGGGGAGCTGTTTTTT
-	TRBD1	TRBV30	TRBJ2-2	CAWSARDRDTGELFF	TGTGCCTGGAGCGCCCGGGACAGGGACACCGGGGAGCTGTTTTTT
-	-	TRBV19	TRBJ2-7	CASRRAATSSYEQYF	TGTGCCAGTAGGCGGGCTGCCACTAGCTCCTACGAGCAGTACTTC
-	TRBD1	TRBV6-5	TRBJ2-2	CASSYGQGAGELFF	TGTGCCAGCAGTTACGGACAGGGGGCCGGGGAGCTGTTTTTT